Below are 19 T cell receptor beta chains sequenced from a single sample in a study of blood T cell repertoires in COVID-19. Generated by immunoSEQ multiplex PCR, the TCRdb table keeps only in-frame clones and is missing some. The sample yields 150,000 to 200,000 clones, 70% to 90% seen once. Input material: peripheral blood. These receptors came from a man aged 55 to 69 with COVID-19, enrolled during active disease.

This clone has only a few counts. The rearrangement links TRBV29-1 to TRBJ1-1, with D possibly being TRBD1 (5 bases). This CDR3 has 13 amino acids. Trimming removed 2 bases at V and 0 bases at J, with 7 bases between. Germline V CDR1 and CDR2: SQVTM, ANQGSEA. The DNA for the CDR3 is TGCAGCGTTGAACGGACAATGAACACTGAAGCTTTCTTT. Protein product: CSVERTMNTEAFF.

The CDR3 loop reads CASGLNLSPLHF. DNA for the CDR3: TGTGCTAGTGGTTTGAACCTATCACCCCTCCACTTT. The chain uses TRBV12-5 and TRBJ1-6; D unclear. Trimming pared 2 bases from V and 10 bases from J, leaving 6 bases between. CDR1 and CDR2 from the germline V gene are LGHNT and FRNRAP. The CDR3 contains 12 residues.

The CDR3 is CASSSGQGANNEQFF. CDR3 sequence (DNA): TGCGCCAGCAGCTCCGGACAGGGGGCGAACAATGAGCAGTTCTTC. V gene TRBV5-1 combines with J gene TRBJ2-1; 11 bases line up with TRBD1. Germline V gene data show CDR1 as SGHRS and CDR2 as YFSETQ. The CDR3 runs 15 residues. The junction had 4 bases not matched to a gene; V was cut back by 3 bases and J by 5 bases.

The chain recombines TRBV5-1 with TRBJ1-1; possible D gene TRBD1, 5 bases. Germline V gene lookup returns CDR1 SGHRS and CDR2 YFSETQ. The CDR3 totals 14 residues. Trimming left V 6 bases short and J 0 bases short, with 12 bases between. As DNA, the CDR3 is TGCGCCAGCAACCAGGGACTTATGAACACTGAAGCTTTCTTT. Protein product: CASNQGLMNTEAFF. Drawing the rest from reference TRBV5-1 and TRBJ1-1, the complete variable domain is KAGVTQTPRYLIKTRGQQVTLSCSPISGHRSVSWYQQTPGQGLQFLFEYFSETQRNKGNFPGRFSGRQFSNSRSEMNVSTLELGDSALYLCASNQGLMNTEAFFGQGTRLTVV.

The gene calls are TRBV6-6 and TRBJ1-3, with unresolved D. This CDR3 spans 14 amino acids. Germline V gives CDR1 MNHNY, CDR2 SVGAGI (reference sequence). V shed 5 bases and J shed 0 bases, with 8 bases lying between them. CDR3: CASSPSGSGNTIYF. Written as DNA, the CDR3 is TGTGCCAGCAGTCCCTCGGGCTCTGGAAACACCATATATTTT.

This rearrangement joins TRBV18 to TRBJ1-1; 8 bases align to TRBD1. Germline assignment: CDR1 KGHSH and CDR2 LQKENI. CDR3 length: 14 amino acids. The trim removed 2 bases at V and 4 bases at J, leaving 3 bases unmatched. In DNA, the CDR3 is TGTGCCAGCTCACCAAACAGGGGGACCACTGAAGCTTTCTTT. Its translation is CASSPNRGTTEAFF.

This rearrangement joins TRBV10-3 to TRBJ2-2, with 11 bases matching TRBD2. V dropped 7 bases and J dropped 3; count of bases not matched to a gene: 4. CDR1 and CDR2 from the germline V gene are ENHRY and SYGVKD. This CDR3 region has 15 residues. CDR3 sequence (DNA): TGTGCCATCAAAACTAGCGGGAGAGACACCGGGGAGCTGTTTTTT. Amino acid sequence: CAIKTSGRDTGELFF.

This chain connects TRBV2 to TRBJ1-2, with 7 bases that match TRBD1. The J segment lost 7 bases and the V segment lost 4 bases, leaving 12 bases of the junction unmatched. CDR1 is SNHLY and CDR2 is FYNNEI in the germline V gene. This CDR3 has 15 residues. The DNA of the CDR3 is TGTGCCAGCAGTGCCCCGGGGCAGGGGGAATTTGGCTACACCTTC. The encoded protein is CASSAPGQGEFGYTF.

Turning to this clone: Other DNA sequences in this sample translate to the same CDR3. The chain uses TRBV6-5 and TRBJ1-2, with 7 bases aligning to TRBD1. The V and J ends lost 5 bases and 1 base, in that order; junction bases with no gene match: 4. Germline values: CDR1 MNHEY, CDR2 SVGAGI. This CDR3 region has 14 residues. The CDR3, as DNA: TGTGCCAGCAGTCCGGGACAGCTTAACTATGGCTACACCTTC. It codes for CASSPGQLNYGYTF.

The CDR3 DNA is TGTGCCAGCAGCCAACCAGGACTAGCTAGCGAGCAGTACTTC. It translates to CASSQPGLASEQYF. The rearrangement links TRBV3-1 (or the pseudogene TRBV3-2) to TRBJ2-7; 8 positions agree with TRBD2. V was clipped by 2 bases and J by 6 bases; unmatched bases: 6. The CDR3 runs to 14 residues. The V gene's germline CDR1 is LGHDT and CDR2 YNNKEL (reference sequence).

The V and J genes are TRBV5-6 and TRBJ2-7, with D perhaps TRBD2 (5 bases). V shed 4 bases and J shed 6 bases, with 20 bases lying between them. Germline V gene lookup returns CDR1 SGHDT and CDR2 YYEEEE. The CDR3 is 15 amino acids. CDR3 amino acids: CASSNLRLSIGEQYF. The CDR3 DNA follows: TGTGCCAGCAGCAACCTAAGACTATCAATCGGCGAGCAGTACTTC.

The V and J genes are TRBV18 and TRBJ1-1; a weak D match, TRBD1 (5 bases). The CDR3 spans 14 residues. V was trimmed by 3 bases and J by 0 bases, leaving 8 bases between them. The germline CDR1 and CDR2 sequences are KGHSH and LQKENI. The CDR3 protein is CASSPQGMNTEAFF. The CDR3 DNA sequence: TGTGCCAGCTCACCTCAGGGCATGAACACTGAAGCTTTCTTT.

J is TRBJ1-5 and V is TRBV7-2, with 10 bases fitting TRBD1. Germline values: CDR1 SGHTA, CDR2 FQGNSA. The CDR3 consists of 15 residues. Germline trimming cut 5 bases from V and 3 bases from J; bases unmatched to any gene: 4. The CDR3 DNA sequence: TGTGCCAGCAGCCCCGGGACAGGGGTCAATCAGCCCCAGCATTTT. This translates into CASSPGTGVNQPQHF.

This clone showed up just once. The chain carries TRBV7-8 and TRBJ2-1; D unresolved. The CDR3 is made up of 13 amino acids. Deletions cut 5 bases from V and 6 bases from J, with 11 bases between. From germline, CDR1 is SGHVS and CDR2 FQNEAQ. The CDR3 region is CASSVVLSNEQFF. DNA of the CDR3: TGTGCCAGCAGCGTTGTCCTGTCCAATGAGCAGTTCTTC.

The chain recombines TRBV24-1 with TRBJ2-1; TRBD2 agrees at 12 bases. The CDR3 covers 15 residues. Germline values: CDR1 KGHDR, CDR2 SFDVKD. The J segment lost 4 bases and the V segment lost 7 bases, leaving 4 bases of the junction unmatched. The CDR3 region has the DNA TGTGCCACCAGCGCTAGCGGGAGGGTTTACAATGAGCAGTTCTTC. Translating gives CATSASGRVYNEQFF.

The table lists this clone with a few counts. The chain uses TRBV5-1 and TRBJ2-1; D is possibly TRBD2 (5 bases). V lost 7 bases to trimming and J lost 7 bases, with 12 bases between them. Germline V gene lookup returns CDR1 SGHRS and CDR2 YFSETQ. CDR3 length equals 12 residues. The CDR3 protein is CASARVLNEQFF. The CDR3 bases are TGCGCCAGCGCGCGGGTTTTGAATGAGCAGTTCTTC.

This clone is a singleton in its sample. The V and J genes are TRBV14 and TRBJ1-1; D unresolved. Germline loops: CDR1 SGHDN, CDR2 FVKESK. CDR3 length equals 17 residues. V dropped 3 bases and J dropped 0 bases, with 17 bases sitting between them. CDR3 sequence (DNA): TGTGCCAGCAGCCATATCGGGTCCGAGCAATTGAACACTGAAGCTTTCTTT. Amino acids: CASSHIGSEQLNTEAFF.

The V call is TRBV5-1, the J call TRBJ1-1; TRBD1 matches at 8 bases. The V gene's germline CDR1 is SGHRS and CDR2 YFSETQ. The CDR3 spans 14 residues. Germline trimming cut 3 bases from V and 10 bases from J; bases unmatched to any gene: 11. The CDR3 loop is CASSSQGAPEVAFF. The CDR3 bases are TGCGCCAGCAGCTCCCAGGGGGCCCCTGAGGTAGCTTTCTTT.

The rearrangement joins TRBV6-6 to TRBJ2-7, with 9 bases lining up with TRBD1. The CDR3 extends over 16 amino acids. Trimming at V came to 5 bases and at J to 2 bases, leaving 10 bases not matched to a gene. Germline CDR1 reads MNHNY; CDR2 reads SVGAGI (reference sequence). CDR3 bases: TGTGCCAGCAGTAGACCGGGACAGGGAGTCACCTACGAGCAGTACTTC. It translates to CASSRPGQGVTYEQYF.